The 25 T cell receptor beta chains below all came from one sample that was sequenced in a study of blood T cells in healthy people across ages. Primed by a sample-barcoded 5' primer and a J-beta primer mix, a second PCR proceeded for about 7 to 11 cycles. A single record per CDR3 protein comes from TCRdb applying MiXCR to the 5' RACE reads. The sample lists 630,000 or so distinct CDR3 sequences, approximately 30% occurring once. Sequenced: blood. Receptor source: an elderly woman in good health.

This clonotype has more than one count but fewer than ten. V is TRBV7-9 and J is TRBJ2-1, with TRBD1 identical over 11 bases. V lost 3 bases and J lost 0; bases outside the gene matches: 7. Per the germline V gene, CDR1 is SEHNR and CDR2 is FQNEAQ (reference sequence). This CDR3 has 18 residues. The CDR3 nucleotides read TGTGCCAGCAGCTTCGAAGGGACAGGGGGGAGCTCCTACAATGAGCAGTTCTTC. It specifies CASSFEGTGGSSYNEQFF.

About this clonotype itself: A much more abundant neighbour one base away suggests this may be a read error. The rearrangement joins TRBV7-2 to TRBJ1-2; 8 positions match TRBD1. CDR3 length: 15 residues. V lost 3 bases and J lost 7; bases outside the gene matches: 10. Per the germline V gene, CDR1 is SGHTA and CDR2 is FQGNSA. The CDR3 sequence is CASSLDSGGCGGYTF. CDR3 DNA sequence: TGTGCCAGCAGCTTGGATTCAGGGGGCTGTGGTGGCTACACCTTC.

This clonotype occurred many times. This sequence joins TRBV7-2 and TRBJ2-3; D gene unclear. The CDR3 is made up of 14 amino acids. Per germline, CDR1 SGHTA and CDR2 FQGNSA. V was shortened by 4 bases and J by 4 bases, with 12 bases between the two germline ends. The CDR3: CASSYLIRSDTQYF. The DNA for the CDR3 is TGTGCCAGCAGCTACCTGATAAGATCAGATACGCAGTATTTT.

Note on this clonotype: A much bigger clone sits one base away, suggesting this may be a read error. The gene calls are TRBV9 and TRBJ2-3; 8 nucleotides line up with TRBD2. The germline V gene encodes CDR1 SGDLS and CDR2 YYNGEE. The CDR3 extends over 15 amino acids. V gave up 1 base and J gave up 5 bases; unmatched junction bases: 6. CDR3 nucleotide sequence: TGTGCCAGCAGCGTAAGAGTACGGGGGGGAGATACGCAGTATTTT. Its translation is CASSVRVRGGDTQYF.

The chain uses TRBV20-1 and TRBJ1-1; no definite D call. The germline gives CDR1 DFQATT, CDR2 SNEGSKA (reference sequence). The length of the CDR3 is 16 residues. With 2 bases removed from V and 1 base from J, the gap between germline ends came to 17 bases. The CDR3 DNA is TGCAGTGCTAGAAACCCATCCATATCCAGGAACACTGAAGCTTTCTTT. Translating it yields CSARNPSISRNTEAFF.

The chain carries TRBV20-1 and TRBJ2-1, with D maybe TRBD2 (5 bases). V was clipped by 5 bases and J by 3 bases, with 14 bases between them. Germline loops: CDR1 DFQATT, CDR2 SNEGSKA (reference sequence). CDR3 length equals 14 residues. The CDR3 DNA reads as TGCAGTGCTGAGGGAGTAGCGATCTACAATGAGCAGTTCTTC. This sequence encodes CSAEGVAIYNEQFF.

The chain recombines TRBV28 with TRBJ1-5, with 10 bases that match TRBD1. This CDR3 has 15 amino acids. Germline assignment: CDR1 MDHEN and CDR2 SYDVKM. V lost 8 bases to trimming and J lost 4 bases; unmatched junction nucleotides: 8. DNA for the CDR3: TGTGCCAGCCTTGTTTGGGGACAGGGGAATCAGCCCCAGCATTTT. Protein product: CASLVWGQGNQPQHF.

The gene calls are TRBV20-1 and TRBJ2-2, with D possibly being TRBD2 (8 bases). CDR3 length equals 17 residues. The germline V and J ends were trimmed by 6 bases and 4 bases, with 24 bases remaining between them. Germline loops: CDR1 DFQATT, CDR2 SNEGSKA (reference sequence). This CDR3 reads CSAHRGGYRGATGELFF. The CDR3 DNA follows: TGCAGTGCCCACCGGGGGGGGTACAGGGGAGCCACCGGGGAGCTGTTTTTT.

This clonotype has just a few counts. This chain connects TRBV5-1 to TRBJ1-2; no definite D call. The germline V gene encodes CDR1 SGHRS and CDR2 YFSETQ. V was cut by 0 bases and J by 7 bases, with 10 bases left in between. The CDR3 totals 13 residues. The CDR3 nucleotides are TGCGCCAGCAGCTTGGAAGGCGCGAGTGGCTACACCTTC. It is translated as CASSLEGASGYTF.

Comments on this clonotype: An end of the junction differs from the germline gene, which may be a read error. V usage is TRBV12-3 or TRBV12-4 and J usage is TRBJ2-6, with D hard to call. The length of the CDR3 is 15 residues. As DNA, the CDR3 is TGTGTCAGCAGTTTCCTTGGTTCTGGGGCCAACGTCCTGACTTTC. Protein sequence: CVSSFLGSGANVLTF.

The gene calls are TRBV7-2 and TRBJ2-1; unclear D gene. Trimming took off 8 bases at V and 3 bases at J, with 11 bases between the two ends. The germline gives CDR1 SGHTA, CDR2 FQGNSA. There are 13 residues in the CDR3. The CDR3 reads CASRSRNYNEQFF. For the CDR3, the DNA is TGTGCCAGCCGGTCCAGAAACTACAATGAGCAGTTCTTC.

Worth noting for this clonotype: This sequence may be a read error, since a much larger clone differs from it by one base. The rearrangement uses TRBV6-5 and TRBJ2-7, with TRBD1 matching 7 bases. The CDR3 length is 16 residues. V shed 2 bases, J shed 0 bases, and the junction held 7 bases outside the gene matches. The germline V gene encodes CDR1 MNHEY and CDR2 SVGAGI. Written as DNA, the CDR3 is TGTGCCAGCAGTTACCAGCAGGGACAGAGCTCCTACGAGCAGTACTTC. This encodes CASSYQQGQSSYEQYF.

This clonotype was seen many times. The chain's CDR3 is CASSLQGGADYEQYF. CDR3 nucleotide sequence: TGCGCCAGCAGCCTGCAAGGGGGCGCGGATTACGAGCAGTACTTC. V usage is TRBV4-1 and J usage is TRBJ2-7; 7 positions match TRBD1. Looked up from germline, CDR1 is MGHRA and CDR2 is YSYEKL. V shed 4 bases and J 4 bases; nucleotides not matched to a gene: 10. The CDR3 has 15 amino acids.

Details on this clonotype: It is unclear where the CDR3 begins or ends on the DNA, so no DNA is shown, and the CDR3 is as TCRdb lists it. The chain's CDR3 is CASSFYICSANSGLELFF. V gene TRBV11-2 combines with J gene TRBJ2-2; TRBD2 is the table's D call, not checked against the DNA. Both ends counted, the CDR3 spans 18 residues. Germline V gives CDR1 SGHAT, CDR2 FQNNGV.

The count of this clonotype is one. In DNA, the CDR3 is TGTGCCAGTAGCCCACCGGGGGGCGGGCAGCCCCAGCATTTT. It encodes CASSPPGGGQPQHF. V gene TRBV12-3 or TRBV12-4 combines with J gene TRBJ1-5, with D tentatively TRBD1 (6 bases). The CDR3 totals 14 residues. Trimming left V 9 bases short and J 7 bases short, with 19 bases between.

This clonotype was counted a few times. This chain uses TRBV11-3 with TRBJ2-5; 7 bases map to TRBD2. The J segment lost 2 bases and the V segment lost 3 bases, leaving 12 bases of the junction unmatched. Germline CDR1 and CDR2: SGHNT and YENEEA. The CDR3 has 17 residues. The CDR3 loop is CASSLGFGGGLQETQYF. The CDR3, as DNA: TGTGCCAGCAGCTTGGGGTTCGGCGGGGGACTTCAAGAGACCCAGTACTTC.

This clonotype was recorded at least ten times. The chain uses TRBV5-1 and TRBJ2-1, with a weak D call TRBD2 (6 bases). CDR1 is SGHRS and CDR2 is YFSETQ in the germline V gene. The CDR3 spans 15 residues. Trimming removed 1 base from V and 7 bases from J, with 15 bases in between. The CDR3 region is CASSLRSGVRNEQFF. Here the CDR3 DNA reads TGCGCCAGCAGCTTGAGGTCGGGGGTTCGGAATGAGCAGTTCTTC.

This clonotype was picked up a small number of times. The J gene is TRBJ2-1, the V gene TRBV5-1; TRBD1 is a possible D gene (5 bases). The DNA end favors TRBJ2-7, so the J call may be wrong. The CDR3 has 17 amino acids. Germline V gives CDR1 SGHRS, CDR2 YFSETQ. CDR3: CASSLARGVSSYNEQYF. The CDR3 DNA reads TGCGCCAGCAGCTTGGCAAGGGGCGTGAGCTCCTACAATGAGCAGTACTTC.

This clonotype was detected a few times. The chain is built from TRBV20-1 and TRBJ2-3; 8 bases agree with TRBD2. Trimming cost V 3 bases and J 1 base; bases outside gene matches: 6. This CDR3 has 15 amino acids. The germline CDR1 and CDR2 sequences are DFQATT and SNEGSKA (reference sequence). The CDR3 DNA sequence: TGCAGTGCTAGCCGCCTAGCGGGCCGCACAGATACGCAGTATTTT. It specifies CSASRLAGRTDTQYF.

This clonotype was picked up many times. This chain joins TRBV20-1 and TRBJ2-1, with D perhaps given as TRBD1 or TRBD2 (5 bases each). The germline V gene has CDR1 DFQATT and CDR2 SNEGSKA (reference sequence). CDR3 length: 16 residues. V lost 5 bases to trimming and J lost 4 bases, with 21 bases between them. The CDR3, as DNA: TGCAGTGCTCGCACCCCCTGGGGGACCAGGTACAATGAGCAGTTCTTC. Translating gives CSARTPWGTRYNEQFF.

This clonotype has only a few counts. A clone one base away is much larger, so this may be a read error. V gene TRBV12-3 or TRBV12-4 combines with J gene TRBJ2-3; 9 nucleotides match TRBD2. The CDR3 totals 15 residues. V lost 5 bases, J lost 6 bases, and 9 bases stayed unmatched. CDR3 protein: CASSRTSVSGDTQYF. DNA of the CDR3: TGTGCCAGCAGTCGGACTAGCGTGTCTGGGGATACGCAGTATTTT.

This clonotype occurred many times. The chain employs TRBV20-1 and TRBJ2-5, with 7 bases that match TRBD1. CDR1 and CDR2 from the germline V gene are DFQATT and SNEGSKA (reference sequence). This CDR3 has 14 residues. Unmatched junction bases numbered 6, after V lost 1 base and J lost 4 bases. CDR3 in amino acids: CSARGLGQLETQYF. For the CDR3, the DNA is TGCAGTGCTAGAGGCCTGGGACAGCTAGAGACCCAGTACTTC.

Remarks on this clonotype: The junction departs from the called germline gene at one end, perhaps through a read error. This rearrangement joins TRBV18 to TRBJ1-1; D unresolved. This CDR3 has 12 residues. Germline V gene lookup returns CDR1 KGHSH and CDR2 LQKENI. The CDR3 bases are TGTGCCAGCTCCCTCCAAGGCACTAAAGCTTTCTTT. Its protein product is CASSLQGTKAFF.

This clonotype has at least ten counts. A clone one base away is much larger, so this may be a read error. This sequence joins TRBV5-1 and TRBJ2-5, with 8 bases that match TRBD1. This CDR3 has 15 amino acids. The germline gives CDR1 SGHRS, CDR2 YFSETQ. The V and J ends lost 4 bases and 11 bases, in that order; junction bases with no gene match: 16. The chain's CDR3 is CASSPIQGAGGEQYF. The CDR3 nucleotides read TGCGCCAGCAGCCCAATCCAGGGGGCTGGCGGTGAGCAGTACTTC.

This clonotype counts as medium-sized. J is TRBJ1-2 and V is TRBV5-1, with a weak D call TRBD1 (6 bases). Trimming removed 0 bases at V and 6 bases at J, with 9 bases between. The germline V gene encodes CDR1 SGHRS and CDR2 YFSETQ. The CDR3 runs 13 residues. In nucleotides, the CDR3 is TGCGCCAGCAGCTTGGAAGGGGGGGATGGCTACACCTTC. As protein: CASSLEGGDGYTF.